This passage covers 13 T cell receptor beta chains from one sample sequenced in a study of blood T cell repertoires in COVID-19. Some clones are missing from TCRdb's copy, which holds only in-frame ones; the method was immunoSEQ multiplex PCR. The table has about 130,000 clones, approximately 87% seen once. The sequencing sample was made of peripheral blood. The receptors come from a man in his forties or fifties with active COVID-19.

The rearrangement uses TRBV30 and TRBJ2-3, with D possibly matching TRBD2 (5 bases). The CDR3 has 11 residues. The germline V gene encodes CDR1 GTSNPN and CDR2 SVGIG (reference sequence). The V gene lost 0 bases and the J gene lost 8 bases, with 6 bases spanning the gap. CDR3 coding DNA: TGTGCCTGGAGTGTAGGAGGTACGCAGTATTTT. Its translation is CAWSVGGTQYF.

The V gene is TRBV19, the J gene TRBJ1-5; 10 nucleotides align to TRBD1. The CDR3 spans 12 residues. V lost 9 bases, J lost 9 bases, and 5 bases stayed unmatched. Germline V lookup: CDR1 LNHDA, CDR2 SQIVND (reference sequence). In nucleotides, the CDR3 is TGTGCCAGCAGACAGGGGGCGAGGCCCCAGCATTTT. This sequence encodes CASRQGARPQHF.

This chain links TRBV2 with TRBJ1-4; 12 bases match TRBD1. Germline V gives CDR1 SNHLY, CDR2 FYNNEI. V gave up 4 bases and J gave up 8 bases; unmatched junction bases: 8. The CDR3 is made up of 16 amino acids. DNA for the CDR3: TGTGCCAGCAGTGTCCCGGGACAGGGGGCGCGGGAAAAACTGTTTTTT. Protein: CASSVPGQGAREKLFF. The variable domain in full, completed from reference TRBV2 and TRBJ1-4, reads EPEVTQTPSHQVTQMGQEVILRCVPISNHLYFYWYRQILGQKVEFLVSFYNNEISEKSEIFDDQFSVERPDGSNFTLKIRSTKLEDSAMYFCASSVPGQGAREKLFFGSGTQLSVL.

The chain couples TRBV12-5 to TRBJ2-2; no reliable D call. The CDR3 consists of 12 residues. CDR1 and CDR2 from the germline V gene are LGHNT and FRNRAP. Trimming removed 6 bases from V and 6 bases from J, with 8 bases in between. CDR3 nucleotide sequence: TGTGCTAGTGGCCGCGAGGCCGGGGAGCTGTTTTTT. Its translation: CASGREAGELFF.

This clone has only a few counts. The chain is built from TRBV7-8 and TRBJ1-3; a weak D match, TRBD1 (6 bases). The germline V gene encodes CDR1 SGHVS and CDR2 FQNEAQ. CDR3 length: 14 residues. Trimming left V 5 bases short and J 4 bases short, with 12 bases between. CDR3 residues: CASSPRGSGNTIYF. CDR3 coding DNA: TGTGCCAGCAGCCCCAGGGGTTCGGGAAACACCATATATTTT.

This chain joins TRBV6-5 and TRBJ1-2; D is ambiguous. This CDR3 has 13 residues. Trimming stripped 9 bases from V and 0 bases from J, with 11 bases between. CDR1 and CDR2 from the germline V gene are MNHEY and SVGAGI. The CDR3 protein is CASVTTTNYGYTF. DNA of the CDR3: TGTGCCAGTGTGACAACCACTAACTATGGCTACACCTTC.

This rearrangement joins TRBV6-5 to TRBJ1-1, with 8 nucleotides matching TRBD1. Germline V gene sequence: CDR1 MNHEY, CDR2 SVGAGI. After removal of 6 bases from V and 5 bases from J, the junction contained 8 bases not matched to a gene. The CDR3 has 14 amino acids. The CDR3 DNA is TGTGCCAGCAGAAAGGACAGGGATCGAACTGAAGCTTTCTTT. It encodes CASRKDRDRTEAFF.

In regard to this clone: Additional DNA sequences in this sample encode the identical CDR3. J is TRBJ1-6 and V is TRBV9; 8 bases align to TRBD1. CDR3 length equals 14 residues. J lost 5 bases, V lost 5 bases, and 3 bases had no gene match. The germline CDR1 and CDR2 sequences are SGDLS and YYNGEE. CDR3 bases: TGTGCCAGCAGAGGACAGGGAAATAATTCACCCCTCCACTTT. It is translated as CASRGQGNNSPLHF.

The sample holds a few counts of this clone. The CDR3 DNA sequence: TGTGCCAGCAGCACGCCCCGGACTAGTTCCTACGAGCAGTACTTC. Translating gives CASSTPRTSSYEQYF. The V and J genes are TRBV11-2 and TRBJ2-7, with TRBD2 identical over 7 bases. V lost 5 bases, J lost 1 base, and 8 bases stayed unmatched. CDR1 SGHAT and CDR2 FQNNGV come from the germline V gene. This CDR3 region has 15 residues. The full variable domain, in which reference TRBV11-2 and TRBJ2-7 provide the parts outside the CDR3, is EAGVAQSPRYKIIEKRQSVAFWCNPISGHATLYWYQQILGQGPKLLIQFQNNGVVDDSQLPKDRFSAERLKGVDSTLKIQPAKLEDSAVYLCASSTPRTSSYEQYFGPGTRLTVT.

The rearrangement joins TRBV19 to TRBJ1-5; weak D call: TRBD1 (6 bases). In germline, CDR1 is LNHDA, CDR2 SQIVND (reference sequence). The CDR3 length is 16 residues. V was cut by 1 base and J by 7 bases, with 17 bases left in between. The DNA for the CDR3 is TGTGCCAGTAGTATAGTGGGGGGGCGGGGGTCCCAGCCCCAGCATTTT. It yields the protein CASSIVGGRGSQPQHF.

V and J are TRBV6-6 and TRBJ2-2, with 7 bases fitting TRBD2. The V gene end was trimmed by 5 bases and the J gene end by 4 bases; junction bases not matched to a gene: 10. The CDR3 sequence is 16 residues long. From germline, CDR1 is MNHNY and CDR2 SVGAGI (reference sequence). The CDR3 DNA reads TGTGCCAGCAGTACCTCTAGCGGTGCAGGCACCGGGGAGCTGTTTTTT. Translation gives CASSTSSGAGTGELFF.

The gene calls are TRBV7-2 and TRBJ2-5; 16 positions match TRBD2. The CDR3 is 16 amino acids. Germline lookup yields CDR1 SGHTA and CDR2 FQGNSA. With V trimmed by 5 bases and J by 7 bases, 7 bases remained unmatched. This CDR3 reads CASSPGLAGGLSTQYF. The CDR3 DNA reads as TGTGCCAGCAGCCCGGGACTAGCGGGGGGGCTGTCGACCCAGTACTTC.

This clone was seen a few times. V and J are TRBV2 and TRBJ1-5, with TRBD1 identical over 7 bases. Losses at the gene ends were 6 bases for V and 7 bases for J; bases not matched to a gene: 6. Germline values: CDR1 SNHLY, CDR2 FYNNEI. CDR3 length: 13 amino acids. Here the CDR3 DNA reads TGTGCCAGCAGATCGACAGGGAACCAGCCCCAGCATTTT. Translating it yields CASRSTGNQPQHF.